This T cell receptor beta chain appears in the sequencing data of a study of PD-L1 blockade in urothelial cancer (dated by TCRdb to between 2016 and 2019). Describing the broader study: Therapy was started in the mid-2010s for all patients, and atezolizumab 1,200 mg was administered intravenously every 3 weeks. Under 30 patients had pretreatment blood TCR-seq, about 24 had at least one posttreatment blood collection, and about 24 had tumor TCR-seq. About 85% of the roughly 30 patients were males with bladder-origin urothelial cancer, and about 65% of the 29 reported a prior smoking history. Patients had an ECOG performance status of 0 or 1 and had received between 0 and 3 prior chemotherapy regimens. The study, an exploratory multi-omic analysis, examined somatic, immune and clinical correlates of response to PD-L1 blockade with atezolizumab in urothelial cancer. Ten or so patients reached durable clinical benefit, while 20 or so patients did not. Blood samples gave median yields of around 150,000 T cells and 82,636 unique TCRs, along with a median clonality of approximately 0.084. In the same patients, pretreatment tumors underwent whole exome sequencing and RNA sequencing in addition to TCR sequencing. Pretreatment tumor samples and matched peripheral blood, collected serially before and after atezolizumab treatment, underwent TCR sequencing. Blood samples were analyzed at 3 weeks after treatment start (second dose) and at 6 weeks after treatment start. Progression-free survival longer than 6 months counted as durable clinical benefit, and TCR features were additionally tested against both progression-free and overall survival. What the study reported, not specific to this receptor: Patients with durable benefit showed greater expansion of tumor-associated TCR clones in peripheral blood 3 weeks after starting treatment (n of about 20, p = 0.022). Because the sample size was small (n ≈ 31) and many exploratory analyses were performed, the results are intended to be hypothesis-generating. A pretreatment peripheral blood TCR clonality below the median was linked to improved progression-free and overall survival.

Clipping removes 1 base from V and 3 bases from J, with 4 as the unmatched junction base count. From the cysteine up to the phenylalanine, the CDR3 has a length of 15 residues. Here the CDR3 DNA is all that survives: 45 bases in frame from base 1. Looking up the germline V gene yields CDR1 MGHDK and CDR2 SYGVNS. Each PCR received spiked-in synthetic TCR analog templates so that absolute template abundance could be estimated from read counts. The immunoSEQ assay used bias-controlled V and J gene primers to amplify TCRbeta CDR3 regions from genomic DNA. Sequencing of rearranged TCRbeta segments was performed at approximately 20X coverage. On the authors' methods: Clustering was used to correct sequencing errors, and CDR3s were annotated against IMGT to assign V, D and J genes. Only productive TCRbeta rearrangements were used in downstream analyses, excluding out-of-frame or stop-codon sequences. To compute clonality, Shannon entropy was normalized by the log of the number of unique productive sequences and then subtracted from one. Clones differing between time points or between blood and tumor were identified by Fisher's exact test with Benjamini-Hochberg correction at adjusted p below 0.01. TCRdb limited this immuneACCESS table to in-frame rearrangements with V and J called. A share of clones is missing; checked studies link under half to unresolved V genes, and the rest is unexplained. D and trimming were read from the DNA, whereas the V and J calls and clone size are those reported in that table. The sample table contains tens of thousands of clones; only one count was recorded for 70% to 90% of them. The ten largest account for roughly 2.5% of the sample.

The time point label on this specimen signifies: peripheral blood 6 weeks after treatment start. The cohort included roughly 30 patients with locally advanced or metastatic urothelial carcinoma who were treated at Memorial Sloan Kettering on a trial protocol. Peripheral blood mononuclear cells were collected pretreatment and during treatment, with between 1 and 8 total time points obtained per patient. The Qiagen DNeasy Blood extraction kit was used to purify genomic DNA from total PBMCs and tumor samples. PBMCs were collected pretreatment and during treatment, and were isolated and stored as previously described. With respect to this clone: Its antigen target is currently unknown. Base qualities are not at hand, and no much larger clone is one base apart.

This receptor was obtained from a man aged 70 or older with urothelial cancer. The sequence links TRBV25-1 to TRBJ2-7; TRBD2 agrees with 9 junctional bases. Sequenced here: PBMCs, sampled around atezolizumab (anti-PD-L1) treatment. The CDR3 sequence is CASSESSGMDYEQYF. The DNA sequence is given as TGTGCCAGCAGTGAATCTAGCGGGATGGACTACGAGCAGTACTTC.